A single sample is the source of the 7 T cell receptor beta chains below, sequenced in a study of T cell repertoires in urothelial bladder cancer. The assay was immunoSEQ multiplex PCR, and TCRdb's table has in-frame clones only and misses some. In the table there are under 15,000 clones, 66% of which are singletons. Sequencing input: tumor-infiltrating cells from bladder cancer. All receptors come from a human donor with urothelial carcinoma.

The CDR3 is CASSQDGAGGSRNTEAFF. The CDR3 DNA is TGCGCCAGCAGCCAAGACGGGGCGGGGGGGTCCAGGAACACTGAAGCTTTCTTT. This sequence joins TRBV4-3 and TRBJ1-1; D may be TRBD1 (5 bases). The CDR3 sequence is 18 residues long. Trimming cost V 0 bases and J 1 base, with 18 bases left between them. Looked up from germline, CDR1 is LGHNA and CDR2 is YSLEER.

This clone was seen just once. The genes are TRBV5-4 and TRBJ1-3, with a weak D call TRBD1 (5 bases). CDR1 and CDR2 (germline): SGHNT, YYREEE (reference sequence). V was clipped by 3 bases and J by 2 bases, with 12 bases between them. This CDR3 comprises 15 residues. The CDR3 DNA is TGTGCCAGCAGCTCCTCAGGGACCACTGGAAACACCATATATTTT. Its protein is CASSSSGTTGNTIYF.

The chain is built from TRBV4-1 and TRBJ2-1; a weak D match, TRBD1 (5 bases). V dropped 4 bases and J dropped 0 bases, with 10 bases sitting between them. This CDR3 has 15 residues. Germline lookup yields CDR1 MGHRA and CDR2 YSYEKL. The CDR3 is CASSPGQSSYNEQFF. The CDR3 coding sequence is TGCGCCAGCAGCCCTGGACAAAGCTCCTACAATGAGCAGTTCTTC.

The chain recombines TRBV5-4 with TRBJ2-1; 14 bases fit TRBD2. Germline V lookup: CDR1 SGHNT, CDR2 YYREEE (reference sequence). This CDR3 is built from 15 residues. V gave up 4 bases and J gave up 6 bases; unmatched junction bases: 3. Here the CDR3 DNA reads TGTGCCAGCAGCGGACTAGCGGGGGGAATCAATGAGCAGTTCTTC. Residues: CASSGLAGGINEQFF.

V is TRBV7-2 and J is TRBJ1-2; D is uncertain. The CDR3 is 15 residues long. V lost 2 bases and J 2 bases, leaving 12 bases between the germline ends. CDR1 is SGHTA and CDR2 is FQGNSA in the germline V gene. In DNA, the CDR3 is TGTGCCAGCAGCTTACTTACAGTGACAAACTATGGCTACACCTTC. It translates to CASSLLTVTNYGYTF.

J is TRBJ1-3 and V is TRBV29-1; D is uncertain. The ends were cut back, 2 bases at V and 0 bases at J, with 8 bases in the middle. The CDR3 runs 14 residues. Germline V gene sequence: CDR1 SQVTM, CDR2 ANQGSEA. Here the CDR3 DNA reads TGCAGCGTTGAAAAGGCGAACTCTGGAAACACCATATATTTT. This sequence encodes CSVEKANSGNTIYF.

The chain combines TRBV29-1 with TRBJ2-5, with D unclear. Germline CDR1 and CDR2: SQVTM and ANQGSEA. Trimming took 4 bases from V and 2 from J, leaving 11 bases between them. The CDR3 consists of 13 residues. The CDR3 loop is CSVVVQTQETQYF. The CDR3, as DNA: TGCAGCGTTGTGGTACAGACACAAGAGACCCAGTACTTC.